What follows are 17 T cell receptor beta chains derived from one specimen sequenced in a study of identical twins. TCRdb redid the calling of the 5' RACE reads with MiXCR, one entry per CDR3 protein. The table has about 700,000 distinct CDR3 sequences, roughly 6% seen once; the top ten hold about 2%. Sequenced sample: naive T cells sorted from blood. The receptors shown here come from a man aged 18 to 30 in good health.

The rearrangement uses TRBV18 and TRBJ1-1, with a tentative D call TRBD1 (5 bases). The ends were cut back, 2 bases at V and 1 base at J, with 11 bases in the middle. This CDR3 has 15 residues. CDR1 is KGHSH, CDR2 LQKENI, per germline. CDR3 region: CASSPSQGSNTEAFF. The DNA for the CDR3 is TGTGCCAGCTCACCATCCCAGGGATCGAACACTGAAGCTTTCTTT.

This clonotype occurred many times. This rearrangement joins TRBV12-3 or TRBV12-4 to TRBJ1-4; no definite D call. V was trimmed by 5 bases and J by 4 bases, leaving 17 bases between them. The CDR3 is made up of 16 amino acids. The CDR3 here is CASSPGGGWGNEKLFF. The CDR3 DNA follows: TGTGCCAGCAGTCCGGGTGGAGGGTGGGGTAATGAAAAACTGTTTTTT.

This clonotype was observed a handful of times. The V gene is TRBV20-1, the J gene TRBJ1-5; TRBD1 matches 9 bases. Germline CDR1 is DFQATT and CDR2 is SNEGSKA (reference sequence). Trimming at V came to 3 bases and at J to 2 bases, leaving 14 bases not matched to a gene. The CDR3 extends over 18 amino acids. The CDR3 DNA sequence: TGCAGTGCTAGGGGGAAGGGACAGGGCGGTAAGGGCAATCAGCCCCAGCATTTT. Protein sequence: CSARGKGQGGKGNQPQHF.

This clonotype has a handful of counts. V gene TRBV29-1 combines with J gene TRBJ1-6, with D possibly TRBD1 on 6 matching bases. V lost 7 bases, J lost 7 bases, and 14 bases lay in between. Germline assignment: CDR1 SQVTM and CDR2 ANQGSEA. CDR3 length equals 13 residues. The CDR3 sequence: CSAVTGLNSPLHF. CDR3 sequence (DNA): TGCAGCGCAGTGACAGGACTCAATTCACCCCTCCACTTT.

This clonotype occurred many times. The chain recombines TRBV20-1 with TRBJ2-1; the D is unclear. This CDR3 has 13 residues. The germline V gene encodes CDR1 DFQATT and CDR2 SNEGSKA (reference sequence). V was cut by 0 bases and J by 11 bases, with 14 bases left in between. The CDR3 nucleotides are TGCAGTGCTAGAGATCCCACAATGACCCAGCAGTTCTTC. This sequence encodes CSARDPTMTQQFF.

This clonotype has just a few counts. The gene calls are TRBV7-7 and TRBJ2-1; 8 bases align to TRBD1. J gave up 10 bases and V 5 bases, and 4 bases lay outside the gene matches. Germline CDR1 reads SSHAT; CDR2 reads FNYEAQ (reference sequence). The CDR3 covers 12 residues. CDR3 in DNA: TGTGCCAGCAGCGGGACAGGTTTGGAGCAGTTCTTC. Encoded protein: CASSGTGLEQFF.

This clonotype was observed many times. The chain carries TRBV12-3 or TRBV12-4 and TRBJ1-5; D not resolved. The CDR3 extends over 13 amino acids. Between the trimmed V and J ends, which lost 0 bases and 0 bases, there was a span of 0 bases. The CDR3 protein is CASSLASNQPQHF. The CDR3 nucleotides read TGTGCCAGCAGTTTAGCTAGCAATCAGCCCCAGCATTTT.

This chain connects TRBV9 to TRBJ2-2; TRBD1 aligns across 8 bases. The ends lost 4 bases at V and 4 bases at J; junction bases unmatched: 9. This CDR3 spans 16 amino acids. Germline V CDR1 and CDR2: SGDLS, YYNGEE. The CDR3 DNA sequence: TGTGCCAGCAGCCCTCGGACAGGGAGCGGCACCGGGGAGCTGTTTTTT. This translates into CASSPRTGSGTGELFF.

J is TRBJ1-3 and V is TRBV3-1; D is undetermined. Trimming shortened V by 0 bases and J by 6 bases, and 3 bases separated the two germline ends. Germline CDR1 reads LGHDT; CDR2 reads YNNKEL (reference sequence). The length of the CDR3 is 12 residues. CDR3 loop: CASSQESNTIYF. The CDR3 DNA follows: TGTGCCAGCAGCCAAGAGTCAAACACCATATATTTT.

This rearrangement joins TRBV7-9 to TRBJ2-7; D might be TRBD1 (5 bases). The CDR3 has 13 residues. With 5 bases removed from V and 6 bases from J, the gap between germline ends came to 14 bases. Germline loops: CDR1 SEHNR, CDR2 FQNEAQ (reference sequence). This chain's CDR3 is CASSTHSGFEQYV. The CDR3 DNA reads TGTGCCAGCAGCACCCATTCAGGGTTCGAGCAGTACGTC.

In this sample, this clonotype turned up a few times. The rearrangement joins TRBV27 to TRBJ2-2; D not resolved. The CDR3 spans 17 residues. V lost 4 bases and J lost 4, with 19 bases in between. Germline CDR1 is MNHEY and CDR2 is SMNVEV (reference sequence). CDR3 loop: CASSSLGLISGTGELFF. As DNA, the CDR3 is TGTGCCAGCAGTTCCCTAGGGTTGATATCGGGCACCGGGGAGCTGTTTTTT.

This clonotype was seen at least ten times. This chain links TRBV5-4 with TRBJ1-1; a possible D gene is TRBD1 (6 bases). V was shortened by 4 bases and J by 3 bases, with 10 bases between the two germline ends. The CDR3 runs to 13 residues. Germline-derived CDR1 and CDR2 are SGHNT and YYREEE (reference sequence). The CDR3 bases are TGTGCCAGCAGCCCGTACAGGGACACTGAAGCTTTCTTT. This translates into CASSPYRDTEAFF.

This clonotype has more than one count but fewer than ten. The chain is built from TRBV21-1 and TRBJ2-3; the table's D call of TRBD2 was not tested on the DNA. TRBV21-1 is classified as a pseudogene. This CDR3 spans 16 amino acids. The CDR3 bases are TGTGCCAGCAGCTCAAACGGACTAGCGGGAGGGGATACGCAGTATTTT. Translated: CASSSNGLAGGDTQYF.

This clonotype has a count of ten or more. V is TRBV29-1 and J is TRBJ2-7; the D gene is possibly TRBD2 (5 bases). Looked up from germline, CDR1 is SQVTM and CDR2 is ANQGSEA. The CDR3 has 11 amino acids. V was cut by 3 bases and J by 6 bases, with 9 bases left in between. CDR3 nucleotides: TGCAGCGTTGAGAGGGCGGGCGAGCAGTACGTC. The encoded protein is CSVERAGEQYV.

The rearrangement joins TRBV11-2 to TRBJ2-7; TRBD1 or TRBD2 may be the D gene (5 bases each). From germline, CDR1 is SGHAT and CDR2 FQNNGV. Deletions cut 3 bases from V and 0 bases from J, with 12 bases between. The CDR3 length is 15 residues. This chain's CDR3 is CASSLDGTPSYEQYV. The CDR3 bases are TGTGCCAGCAGCTTGGATGGGACCCCCTCCTACGAGCAGTACGTC.

This clonotype was found a few times. The chain links TRBV9 to TRBJ2-1; the match to TRBD2 covers 9 bases. The CDR3 length is 15 residues. V gave up 4 bases and J gave up 8 bases; unmatched junction bases: 10. Germline assignment: CDR1 SGDLS and CDR2 YYNGEE. Here the CDR3 reads CASSNLAGEKDEQFF. CDR3 coding DNA: TGTGCCAGCAGCAATTTAGCGGGAGAAAAGGATGAGCAGTTCTTC. Supplemented by reference TRBV9 and TRBJ2-1, the full variable domain reads DSGVTQTPKHLITATGQRVTLRCSPRSGDLSVYWYQQSLDQGLQFLIQYYNGEERAKGNILERFSAQQFPDLHSELNLSSLELGDSALYFCASSNLAGEKDEQFFGPGTRLTVL.

This clonotype showed up many times. Here the CDR3 reads CAIRGISSGGTDTQYF. CDR3 sequence (DNA): TGTGCCATCAGGGGAATATCTAGCGGGGGCACAGATACGCAGTATTTT. The V call is TRBV10-3, the J call TRBJ2-3; 9 nucleotides match TRBD2. The CDR3 has 16 amino acids. Germline lookup yields CDR1 ENHRY and CDR2 SYGVKD. Losses at the gene ends were 6 bases for V and 1 base for J; bases not matched to a gene: 8.